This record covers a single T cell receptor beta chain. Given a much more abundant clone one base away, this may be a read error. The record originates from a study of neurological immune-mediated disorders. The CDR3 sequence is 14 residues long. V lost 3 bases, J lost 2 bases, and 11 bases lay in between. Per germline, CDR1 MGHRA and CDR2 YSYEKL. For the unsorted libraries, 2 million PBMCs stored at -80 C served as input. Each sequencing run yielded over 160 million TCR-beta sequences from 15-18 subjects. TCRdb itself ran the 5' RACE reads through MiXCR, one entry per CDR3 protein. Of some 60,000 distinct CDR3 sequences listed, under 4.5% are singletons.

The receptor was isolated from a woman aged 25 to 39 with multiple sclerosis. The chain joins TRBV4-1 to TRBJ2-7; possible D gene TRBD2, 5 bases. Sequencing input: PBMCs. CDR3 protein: CASSHRERTYEQYF. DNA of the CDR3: TGCGCCAGCAGCCACCGGGAAAGGACCTACGAGCAGTACTTC.